A single sample is the source of the 10 T cell receptor beta chains below, sequenced in a study of cytomegalovirus exposure and HLA in healthy donors. Using immunoSEQ multiplex PCR, the repertoire was profiled, and TCRdb retains in-frame clones only, with some absent. This sample has some 230,000 clones, with about 93% found just once. The sample was PBMCs. All receptors come from a woman aged 18-35 years in good health and CMV-seronegative.

V usage is TRBV27 and J usage is TRBJ1-5; D is ambiguous. Germline values: CDR1 MNHEY, CDR2 SMNVEV (reference sequence). The length of the CDR3 is 12 residues. The V gene lost 2 bases and the J gene lost 6 bases, with 5 bases spanning the gap. The CDR3 loop reads CASSLRGQPQHF. The CDR3 DNA is TGTGCCAGCAGTTTACGAGGTCAGCCCCAGCATTTT.

The chain uses TRBV28 and TRBJ2-3, with 13 bases aligning to TRBD2. Trimming cost V 8 bases and J 1 base; bases outside gene matches: 3. The CDR3 has 15 residues. Germline V gives CDR1 MDHEN, CDR2 SYDVKM. CDR3: CASRTSGRGTDTQYF. The CDR3 DNA reads as TGTGCCAGCCGGACTAGCGGGAGAGGCACAGATACGCAGTATTTT.

There are a few counts of this clone. The J gene is TRBJ1-2, the V gene TRBV19, with 7 bases that match TRBD1. Per germline, CDR1 LNHDA and CDR2 SQIVND (reference sequence). This CDR3 spans 13 amino acids. Trimming cost V 1 base and J 5 bases; bases outside gene matches: 1. CDR3 DNA: TGTGCCAGTAGTATAGTACAGGGGTATGGCTACACCTTC. Its translation is CASSIVQGYGYTF.

This chain connects TRBV4-1 to TRBJ2-7, with 7 bases lining up with TRBD2. Germline V gives CDR1 MGHRA, CDR2 YSYEKL. Trimming cost V 0 bases and J 1 base; bases outside gene matches: 12. The CDR3 covers 18 residues. CDR3 in amino acids: CASSQDIPLAVGSYEQYF. As DNA, the CDR3 is TGCGCCAGCAGCCAAGATATTCCTCTAGCGGTAGGTTCCTACGAGCAGTACTTC.

The rearrangement joins TRBV30 to TRBJ2-5, with TRBD2 matching over 7 bases. Germline trimming cut 2 bases from V and 3 bases from J; bases unmatched to any gene: 3. The V gene's germline CDR1 is GTSNPN and CDR2 SVGIG (reference sequence). The length of the CDR3 is 13 residues. The DNA of the CDR3 is TGTGCCTGGAGTAGGGAGGGGAAAGAGACCCAGTACTTC. This codes for CAWSREGKETQYF.

The chain joins TRBV6-5 to TRBJ2-7; 8 nucleotides match TRBD1. The CDR3 covers 13 residues. The V segment lost 5 bases and the J segment 2 bases; nucleotides outside the gene matches: 2. Germline V lookup: CDR1 MNHEY, CDR2 SVGAGI. The DNA of the CDR3 is TGTGCCAGCAGTAGGACAGGGCCCTACGAGCAGTACTTC. This sequence encodes CASSRTGPYEQYF.

The chain uses TRBV4-2 and TRBJ2-7; 9 nucleotides line up with TRBD2. Germline CDR1 is LGHNA and CDR2 is YNFKEQ. Trimming at V came to 5 bases and at J to 2 bases, leaving 7 bases not matched to a gene. The CDR3 length is 15 residues. The CDR3 loop is CASSKTSGGTYEQYF. CDR3 sequence (DNA): TGTGCCAGCAGCAAGACTAGCGGTGGGACCTACGAGCAGTACTTC.

The V gene is TRBV27, the J gene TRBJ1-1; 8 positions agree with TRBD1. Per germline, CDR1 MNHEY and CDR2 SMNVEV (reference sequence). J lost 4 bases, V lost 6 bases, and 10 bases had no gene match. The CDR3 totals 15 residues. CDR3 amino acids: CASSSLPTGATEAFF. The CDR3 DNA is TGTGCCAGCAGCTCCCTTCCGACAGGGGCCACTGAAGCTTTCTTT.

The chain employs TRBV2 and TRBJ1-5, with D uncertain. Germline lookup yields CDR1 SNHLY and CDR2 FYNNEI. Trimming took off 6 bases at V and 0 bases at J, with 21 bases between the two ends. The CDR3 runs to 18 residues. For the CDR3, the DNA is TGTGCCAGCAGCTACTTAGGACTCCCCCTCTATAGCAATCAGCCCCAGCATTTT. This encodes CASSYLGLPLYSNQPQHF.

This chain uses TRBV11-3 with TRBJ2-7, with a weak D call TRBD1 (5 bases). The germline gives CDR1 SGHNT, CDR2 YENEEA. This CDR3 is 13 amino acids long. The V end lost 5 bases, the J end lost 1 base, and 9 bases lay between the germline ends. DNA of the CDR3: TGTGCCAGCAGCGCACGGACATCCTACGAGCAGTACTTC. Residues: CASSARTSYEQYF.